This TCR beta chain was obtained from a study of vaccination effects on CD4 cells after COVID-19. Some clones are missing from TCRdb's copy, which holds only in-frame ones; the method was immunoSEQ multiplex PCR. The data contain about 22,000 clones, more than 65% of them singletons. The CDR3 runs to 15 residues. CDR1 and CDR2 from the germline V gene are SGHNT and YYREEE (reference sequence). V lost 5 bases and J 1 base, leaving 10 bases between the germline ends. This clone turned up a few times. Its cognate antigen is unknown. The ViraFEST assay expanded antigen-specific CD4+ T cells with viral peptide pools before sequencing. Scientists isolated CD4+ T cells after a roughly ten-day culture period ended. Previously uninfected by SARS-CoV-2, the vaccine recipients also showed negative nucleocapsid antibodies.

This sequence joins TRBV5-4 and TRBJ2-6; D not resolved. The specimen comprised CD4+ T cells from PBMCs cultured with HCoV-NL63 spike peptides, sampled before COVID-19 vaccination. The receptor was derived from a human donor who received a COVID-19 vaccine. In nucleotides, the CDR3 is TGTGCCAGCAGGGTTCAAGGGTCTGGGGCCAACGTCCTGACTTTC. It codes for CASRVQGSGANVLTF.